Presented here are 26 T cell receptor beta chains from one specimen sequenced in a study of blood T cell repertoires in COVID-19. TCRdb keeps only in-frame clones here, not all; method: immunoSEQ multiplex PCR. Counted here are a few hundred thousand clones, approximately 89% occurring once; the ten biggest clones make up roughly 5%. Input material: peripheral blood. The receptor source for this set is a woman aged 40 to 55 who had recovered from COVID-19.

The genes are TRBV28 and TRBJ1-5; 7 bases fit TRBD1. There are 14 residues in the CDR3. With V trimmed by 6 bases and J by 6 bases, 8 bases remained unmatched. CDR1 is MDHEN, CDR2 SYDVKM, per germline. DNA for the CDR3: TGTGCCAGCAGCCACGAGGGGGCGGTTCAGCCCCAGCATTTT. Its translation: CASSHEGAVQPQHF. The full variable domain, completed using reference TRBV28 and TRBJ1-5, is DVKVTQSSRYLVKRTGEKVFLECVQDMDHENMFWYRQDPGLGLRLIYFSYDVKMKEKGDIPEGYSVSREKKERFSLILESASTNQTSMYLCASSHEGAVQPQHFGDGTRLSIL.

A remark on this clone: One end of the junction is discordant with germline, which a read error may explain. The J gene is TRBJ1-5, the V gene TRBV3-1 (or the pseudogene TRBV3-2), with TRBD1 matching 11 bases. The V gene's germline CDR1 is LGHDT and CDR2 YNNKEL (reference sequence). CDR3 length: 13 amino acids. The CDR3 bases are TGCCCTAGGGGACAGGGGGGGTGTCAGCCCCAGCATTTT. Its translation: CPRGQGGCQPQHF.

The chain employs TRBV2 and TRBJ2-1; 10 positions match TRBD1. CDR3 length: 16 amino acids. J was trimmed by 9 bases and V by 1 base; bases with no gene match: 9. Germline lookup yields CDR1 SNHLY and CDR2 FYNNEI. The CDR3 DNA follows: TGTGCCAGCAGTGAAGAGGGGACAGGGGCTGGCGGTGAGCAGTTCTTC. Protein sequence: CASSEEGTGAGGEQFF.

This clone was seen only a few times. The CDR3 is CASRTARDRAYGYTF. The CDR3 coding sequence is TGTGCCAGCAGGACCGCCAGGGACAGGGCCTATGGCTACACCTTC. This chain uses TRBV6-5 with TRBJ1-2; 9 nucleotides align to TRBD1. V trimming: 6 bases; J trimming: 4 bases; junction bases outside the gene matches: 9. Germline values: CDR1 MNHEY, CDR2 SVGAGI. The CDR3 has 15 amino acids.

A single count supports this clone. The chain carries TRBV7-2 and TRBJ2-1; 8 nucleotides match TRBD2. From germline, CDR1 is SGHTA and CDR2 FQGNSA. Trimming took 3 bases from V and 0 from J; bases not matched to a gene: 10. This CDR3 spans 18 amino acids. The CDR3 DNA sequence: TGTGCCAGCAGCTTTCGTAGCGGGACCGCATTCTCCTACAATGAGCAGTTCTTC. As protein: CASSFRSGTAFSYNEQFF. The whole variable domain, remainder taken from reference TRBV7-2 and TRBJ2-1, is GAGVSQSPSNKVTEKGKDVELRCDPISGHTALYWYRQSLGQGLEFLIYFQGNSAPDKSGLPSDRFSAERTGGSVSTLTIQRTQQEDSAVYLCASSFRSGTAFSYNEQFFGPGTRLTVL.

The J gene is TRBJ1-1, the V gene TRBV7-3; D is unresolved. The V gene lost 2 bases and the J gene lost 0 bases, with 4 bases spanning the gap. CDR1 and CDR2 from the germline V gene are SGHTA and FQGTGA. The CDR3 consists of 13 residues. In nucleotides, the CDR3 is TGTGCCAGCAGCTTATTTATGAACACTGAAGCTTTCTTT. Translating gives CASSLFMNTEAFF. Drawing the rest from reference TRBV7-3 and TRBJ1-1, the complete variable domain is GAGVSQTPSNKVTEKGKYVELRCDPISGHTALYWYRQSLGQGPEFLIYFQGTGAADDSGLPNDRFFAVRPEGSVSTLKIQRTERGDSAVYLCASSLFMNTEAFFGQGTRLTVV.

CDR3 DNA sequence: TGCAGCGTTGAAGATAGGAGACGGCTCACAGATACGCAGTATTTT. Translated, it gives CSVEDRRRLTDTQYF. The gene calls are TRBV29-1 and TRBJ2-3; D not certain. The CDR3 has 15 residues. Germline V gives CDR1 SQVTM, CDR2 ANQGSEA. V dropped 0 bases and J dropped 2 bases, with 12 bases sitting between them.

This clone has more than one count but fewer than ten. The rearrangement links TRBV28 to TRBJ2-7; 7 positions agree with TRBD1. The CDR3 spans 12 residues. Germline V gives CDR1 MDHEN, CDR2 SYDVKM. The V and J ends lost 8 bases and 6 bases, in that order; junction bases with no gene match: 7. The CDR3 DNA reads TGTGCCAGCCACCGACAGGGTTTCGAGCAGTACTTC. Protein: CASHRQGFEQYF.

This chain uses TRBV6-1 with TRBJ1-3; D not certain. This CDR3 contains 16 residues. V was cut by 2 bases and J by 1 base, with 12 bases left in between. Germline CDR1 and CDR2: MNHNS and SASEGT. The CDR3 coding sequence is TGTGCCAGCAGTGAATCCTTGCTCAGTTCTGGAAACACCATATATTTT. It codes for CASSESLLSSGNTIYF.

The chain carries TRBV19 and TRBJ2-7, with 10 bases fitting TRBD1. CDR3 length: 14 amino acids. Germline lookup yields CDR1 LNHDA and CDR2 SQIVND (reference sequence). V lost 6 bases, J lost 7 bases, and 9 bases stayed unmatched. The CDR3 DNA sequence: TGTGCCAGTAGCGCCGGGACAGGGGAGTGGGAGCAGTACTTC. Protein product: CASSAGTGEWEQYF.

The chain employs TRBV5-1 and TRBJ1-1, with 7 bases fitting TRBD1. The germline CDR1 and CDR2 sequences are SGHRS and YFSETQ. V dropped 6 bases and J dropped 3; count of bases not matched to a gene: 5. CDR3 length: 13 amino acids. This CDR3 reads CASTRQGDTEAFF. The CDR3 DNA follows: TGCGCCAGCACCCGACAGGGAGACACTGAAGCTTTCTTT. The variable domain in full, completed from reference TRBV5-1 and TRBJ1-1, reads KAGVTQTPRYLIKTRGQQVTLSCSPISGHRSVSWYQQTPGQGLQFLFEYFSETQRNKGNFPGRFSGRQFSNSRSEMNVSTLELGDSALYLCASTRQGDTEAFFGQGTRLTVV.

The CDR3 bases are TGTGCCAGCAGTTTTGGCGGGAAAAGCTCCTACAATGAGCAGTTCTTC. The encoded protein is CASSFGGKSSYNEQFF. V usage is TRBV27 and J usage is TRBJ2-1, with D perhaps matching TRBD2 (6 bases). V lost 3 bases, J lost 0 bases, and 12 bases lay in between. The V gene's germline CDR1 is MNHEY and CDR2 SMNVEV (reference sequence). The CDR3 is 16 residues long.

The chain joins TRBV5-1 to TRBJ1-2, with D maybe TRBD1 (6 bases). Deletions cut 4 bases from V and 2 bases from J, with 12 bases between. CDR1 is SGHRS, CDR2 YFSETQ, per germline. The CDR3 consists of 14 residues. CDR3 sequence reads: CASSELTGNYGYTF. CDR3 DNA: TGCGCCAGCAGCGAACTAACAGGGAACTATGGCTACACCTTC.

The CDR3 loop reads CASSSVAGLEQFF. As DNA, the CDR3 is TGTGCCAGCAGTTCCGTAGCGGGACTTGAGCAGTTCTTC. This chain connects TRBV12-3 or TRBV12-4 to TRBJ2-1; 8 nucleotides agree with TRBD2. This CDR3 contains 13 residues. The J segment lost 9 bases and the V segment lost 4 bases, leaving 5 bases of the junction unmatched.

This clone was observed many times. V is TRBV28 and J is TRBJ1-5; D uncertain. The CDR3 length is 13 residues. Per germline, CDR1 MDHEN and CDR2 SYDVKM. V was clipped by 5 bases and J by 5 bases, with 10 bases between them. DNA of the CDR3: TGTGCCAGCAGTATCAGGTCTGATCAGCCCCAGCATTTT. Encoded protein: CASSIRSDQPQHF.

The chain couples TRBV25-1 to TRBJ2-2; TRBD2 matches at 8 bases. Germline lookup yields CDR1 MGHDK and CDR2 SYGVNS. V lost 5 bases and J lost 0; bases outside the gene matches: 11. This CDR3 has 18 amino acids. This CDR3 reads CASSPSYGREPNTGELFF. The CDR3 nucleotides read TGTGCCAGCAGTCCCTCCTACGGGAGGGAACCGAACACCGGGGAGCTGTTTTTT.

This clone was detected once. V usage is TRBV9 and J usage is TRBJ1-3; 9 nucleotides align to TRBD1. V was pared by 0 bases and J by 2 bases, with 0 bases of the junction left unmatched. This CDR3 has 15 amino acids. Germline V gene sequence: CDR1 SGDLS, CDR2 YYNGEE. The CDR3 nucleotides are TGTGCCAGCAGCGTAGGACAGGGGGCTGGAAACACCATATATTTT. Encoded protein: CASSVGQGAGNTIYF. The whole variable domain, remainder taken from reference TRBV9 and TRBJ1-3, is DSGVTQTPKHLITATGQRVTLRCSPRSGDLSVYWYQQSLDQGLQFLIQYYNGEERAKGNILERFSAQQFPDLHSELNLSSLELGDSALYFCASSVGQGAGNTIYFGEGSWLTVV.

The V gene is TRBV19, the J gene TRBJ1-5; D perhaps matches TRBD1 (6 bases). The germline V and J ends were trimmed by 3 bases and 4 bases, with 10 bases remaining between them. This CDR3 has 14 residues. The germline V gene has CDR1 LNHDA and CDR2 SQIVND (reference sequence). In DNA, the CDR3 is TGTGCCAGTAGTATCAACAGGGTGAATCAGCCCCAGCATTTT. Amino acid sequence: CASSINRVNQPQHF.

This chain connects TRBV12-3 or TRBV12-4 to TRBJ2-1; D gene unclear. V was shortened by 3 bases and J by 7 bases, with 4 bases between the two germline ends. There are 11 residues in the CDR3. The CDR3 coding sequence is TGTGCCAGCAGTTTCGTGAATGAGCAGTTCTTC. Its translation is CASSFVNEQFF.

This rearrangement joins TRBV5-4 to TRBJ2-1; 7 bases match TRBD1. CDR1 is SGHNT and CDR2 is YYREEE in the germline V gene (reference sequence). The CDR3 consists of 13 residues. V dropped 10 bases and J dropped 7; count of bases not matched to a gene: 11. CDR3 region: CACQQGQLNEQFF. The CDR3 DNA is TGTGCCTGCCAACAGGGGCAGCTTAATGAGCAGTTCTTC.

This clone was picked up a small number of times. Here the CDR3 reads CASSLRDREAFF. CDR3 sequence (DNA): TGTGCCAGCAGCCTCCGGGACAGGGAAGCTTTCTTT. This sequence joins TRBV11-2 and TRBJ1-1, with 8 bases matching TRBD1. The CDR3 loop spans 12 amino acids. Trimming at V came to 5 bases and at J to 8 bases, leaving 4 bases not matched to a gene. The germline V gene encodes CDR1 SGHAT and CDR2 FQNNGV.

The V gene is TRBV6-6, the J gene TRBJ2-1; maybe TRBD1 (5 bases). The CDR3 is 12 amino acids. The germline CDR1 and CDR2 sequences are MNHNY and SVGAGI (reference sequence). The V and J ends lost 9 bases and 9 bases respectively, with 15 bases between them. In DNA form, the CDR3 reads TGTGCCAGTCAGCTAGACAGCGCTGAGCAGTTCTTC. This translates into CASQLDSAEQFF.

V gene TRBV30 combines with J gene TRBJ1-5; D is perhaps TRBD1 (5 bases). With 3 bases removed from V and 3 bases from J, the gap between germline ends came to 15 bases. The V gene's germline CDR1 is GTSNPN and CDR2 SVGIG (reference sequence). The CDR3 length is 15 residues. The CDR3 here is CAWRPGFGDNQPQHF. The CDR3 DNA sequence: TGTGCCTGGAGGCCAGGGTTTGGGGACAATCAGCCCCAGCATTTT.

Concerning this clone itself: Its ends do not fully match the called genes, so a read error is possible. The chain links TRBV5-4 to TRBJ2-6; 8 nucleotides line up with TRBD1. CDR3 length: 17 amino acids. Germline CDR1 SGHNT, CDR2 YYREEE (reference sequence). This CDR3 reads CASSLGQAISGANVLTF. The CDR3 nucleotides are TGTGCCAGCAGTTTGGGACAGGCTATCTCTGGGGCCAACGTCCTGACTTTC.

The chain carries TRBV5-4 and TRBJ1-2; 8 bases align to TRBD1. Germline V gene data show CDR1 as SGHNT and CDR2 as YYREEE (reference sequence). The V segment lost 4 bases and the J segment 2 bases; nucleotides outside the gene matches: 4. The CDR3 length is 14 residues. This CDR3 is CASSTRQGNYGYTF. The CDR3 region has the DNA TGTGCCAGCAGCACCCGACAGGGGAACTATGGCTACACCTTC.

CDR3 loop: CASSQGLAGGNEQFF. CDR3 coding DNA: TGTGCCAGCAGCCAAGGACTAGCGGGAGGCAATGAGCAGTTCTTC. This chain joins TRBV3-1 (or the pseudogene TRBV3-2) and TRBJ2-1; TRBD2 agrees at 13 bases. From germline, CDR1 is LGHDT and CDR2 YNNKEL (reference sequence). The V segment lost 1 base and the J segment 6 bases; nucleotides outside the gene matches: 0. The CDR3 runs 15 residues.